The 5 T cell receptor beta chains reported below all come from one sample, sequenced in a study of tissue T cells after allogeneic stem cell transplantation. Time point specified: mouse harvest day 7 after allogeneic transplant. The graft held 10^6 splenic CD5+ T cells and 10^7 T-cell-depleted bone marrow cells. Method: immunoSEQ multiplex PCR; TCRdb's copy keeps in-frame clones and lacks some. Of over 7,500 clones detected, approximately 45% appear once; the ten largest clones hold about 7.1%. Sequenced sample: gut tissue. The receptors were sampled from a female BALB/c mouse given C57BL/6 T cells with graft-versus-host disease after an allogeneic hematopoietic cell transplant.

Worth noting for this clone: These gene names are mouse names. Read data end 1 residue before the CDR3 end; the end is taken from the germline J gene. The J gene is TRBJ1-2, the V gene TRBV3, with D unclear. The CDR3 loop spans 13 amino acids. V was clipped by 3 bases and J by 4 bases, with 9 bases between them. CDR1 is SNHLY, CDR2 FYNGKV, per germline (reference sequence). CDR3 loop: CASSFRQGSDYTF. The sequenced part of the CDR3 DNA is TGTGCCAGCAGCTTCCGACAAGGCTCCGACTACACC.

This clone was detected a few times. Mouse gene names apply. With the read ending 1 residue before the CDR3 end, the germline J gene is used to fill in that end. Other DNA sequences in this sample translate to the same CDR3. The chain has TRBV3 and TRBJ1-3; D not resolved. The germline V and J ends were trimmed by 1 base and 0 bases, with 4 bases remaining between them. This CDR3 comprises 14 residues. The germline V gene has CDR1 SNHLY and CDR2 FYNGKV (reference sequence). CDR3 protein: CASSLEGSGNTLYF. The DNA read from the CDR3 is TGTGCCAGCAGCTTAGAGGGTTCTGGAAATACGCTCTAT.

Concerning this clone: The genes are named according to mouse. The read ends 1 residue shy of where the CDR3 ends; the end is completed using the germline J gene. The V gene is TRBV24, the J gene TRBJ2-3; maybe TRBD2 (7 bases). V lost 4 bases and J lost 4, with 15 bases in between. Germline V gives CDR1 KGHTA, CDR2 FRNEEI. This CDR3 contains 15 residues. The CDR3 here is CASSPSGGRPETLYF. The covered CDR3 bases are TGTGCCAGCAGTCCGTCCGGGGGGCGCCCAGAAACGCTGTAT.

Note on this clone: Gene names are the mouse ones. With the read ending 1 residue before the CDR3 end, the germline J gene is used to fill in that end. The chain couples TRBV16 to TRBJ1-3; a weak D match, TRBD1 (6 bases). Germline lookup yields CDR1 SGHSA and CDR2 FRNQAP. Trimming removed 3 bases from V and 2 bases from J, with 11 bases in between. The CDR3 totals 15 residues. Incomplete CDR3 DNA: TGTGCAAGCAGCTTTGGGACAAAAACTGGAAATACGCTCTAT. Protein product: CASSFGTKTGNTLY. The whole CDR3 reads CASSFGTKTGNTLYF.

Points on this clone: The listed genes are named as in mouse. The read ends 1 residue shy of where the CDR3 ends; the end is completed using the germline J gene. The chain recombines TRBV12-2 with TRBJ2-5; 12 nucleotides align to TRBD2. CDR1 and CDR2 (germline): SGHLS, HYDKME. CDR3 size: 14 residues. After removal of 3 bases from V and 6 bases from J, the junction contained 3 bases not matched to a gene. The CDR3 sequence is CASSGTGGWDTQYF. The sequenced part of the CDR3 DNA is TGTGCCAGCTCTGGGACTGGGGGGTGGGACACCCAGTAC.